The clone carrying this T cell receptor (beta chain) was counted ten times or more. This entry belongs to a study of T cells in Graves' hyperthyroidism and ophthalmopathy. Researchers amplified the TCR beta CDR3 regions from RNA transcripts. First-round RT-PCR with HTBI primers amplified the TCR CDR3 region. A single record per CDR3 protein comes from TCRdb applying MiXCR to the multiplex PCR reads. The table has about 400,000 distinct CDR3 sequences, over 12% seen once. CDR3 size: 13 residues. With 5 bases removed from V and 4 bases from J, the gap between germline ends came to 11 bases. Germline V gene sequence: CDR1 SGHRS, CDR2 YFSETQ.

The receptor comes from a man aged 50 or older with Graves' ophthalmopathy. Sequenced: blood. The chain has TRBV5-1 and TRBJ2-3; D not certain. This chain's CDR3 is CASSYVLADTQYF. In DNA, the CDR3 is TGCGCCAGCAGTTACGTTCTTGCAGATACGCAGTATTTT.